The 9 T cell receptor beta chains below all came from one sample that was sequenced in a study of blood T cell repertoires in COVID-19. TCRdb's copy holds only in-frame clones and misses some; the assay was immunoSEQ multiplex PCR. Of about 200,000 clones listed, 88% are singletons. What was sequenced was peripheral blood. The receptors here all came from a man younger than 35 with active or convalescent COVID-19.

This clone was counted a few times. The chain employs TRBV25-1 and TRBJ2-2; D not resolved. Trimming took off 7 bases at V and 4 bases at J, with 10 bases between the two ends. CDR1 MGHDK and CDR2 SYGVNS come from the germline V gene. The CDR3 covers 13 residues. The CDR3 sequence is CASTEEGTGELFF. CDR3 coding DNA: TGTGCCAGCACCGAGGAAGGCACCGGGGAGCTGTTTTTT.

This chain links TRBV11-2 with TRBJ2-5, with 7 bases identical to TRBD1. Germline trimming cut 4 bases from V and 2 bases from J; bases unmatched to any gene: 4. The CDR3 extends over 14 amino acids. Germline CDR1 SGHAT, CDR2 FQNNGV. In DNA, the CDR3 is TGTGCCAGCAGCTCAACGACAGGGCAAGAGACCCAGTACTTC. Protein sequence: CASSSTTGQETQYF. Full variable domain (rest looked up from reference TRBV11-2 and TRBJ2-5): EAGVAQSPRYKIIEKRQSVAFWCNPISGHATLYWYQQILGQGPKLLIQFQNNGVVDDSQLPKDRFSAERLKGVDSTLKIQPAKLEDSAVYLCASSSTTGQETQYFGPGTRLLVL.

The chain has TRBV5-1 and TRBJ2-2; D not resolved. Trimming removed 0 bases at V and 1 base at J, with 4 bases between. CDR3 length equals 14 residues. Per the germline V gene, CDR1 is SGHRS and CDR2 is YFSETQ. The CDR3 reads CASSLDMNTGELFF. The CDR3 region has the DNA TGCGCCAGCAGCTTGGACATGAACACCGGGGAGCTGTTTTTT.

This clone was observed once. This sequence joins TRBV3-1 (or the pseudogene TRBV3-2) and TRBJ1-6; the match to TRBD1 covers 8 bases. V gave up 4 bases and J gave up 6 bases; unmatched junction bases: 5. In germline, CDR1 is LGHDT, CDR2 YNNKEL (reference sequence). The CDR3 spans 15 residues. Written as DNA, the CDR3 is TGTGCCAGCAGCCGAGGGACAGGAGGTAATTCACCCCTCCACTTT. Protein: CASSRGTGGNSPLHF.

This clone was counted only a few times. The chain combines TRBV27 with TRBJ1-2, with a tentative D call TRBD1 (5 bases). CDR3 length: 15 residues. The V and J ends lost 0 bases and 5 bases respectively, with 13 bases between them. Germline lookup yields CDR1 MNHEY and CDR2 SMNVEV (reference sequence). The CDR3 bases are TGTGCCAGCAGTTTATCCCTCCGGGGGTCGTATGGCTACACCTTC. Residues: CASSLSLRGSYGYTF.

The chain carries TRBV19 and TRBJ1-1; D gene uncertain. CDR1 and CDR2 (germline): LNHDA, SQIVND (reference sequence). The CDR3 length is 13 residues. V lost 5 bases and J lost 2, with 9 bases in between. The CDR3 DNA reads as TGTGCCAGTAGTCCGGGAACCAACACTGAAGCTTTCTTT. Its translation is CASSPGTNTEAFF.

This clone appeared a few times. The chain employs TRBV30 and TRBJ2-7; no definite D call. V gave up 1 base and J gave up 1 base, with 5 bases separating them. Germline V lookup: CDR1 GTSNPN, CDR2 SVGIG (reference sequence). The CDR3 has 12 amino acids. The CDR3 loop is CAWSGLSYEQYF. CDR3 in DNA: TGTGCCTGGAGTGGGCTTTCCTACGAGCAGTACTTC.

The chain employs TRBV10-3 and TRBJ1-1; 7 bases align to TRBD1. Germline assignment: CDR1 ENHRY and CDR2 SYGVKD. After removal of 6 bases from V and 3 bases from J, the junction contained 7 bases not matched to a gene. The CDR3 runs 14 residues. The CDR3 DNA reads TGTGCCATCAGCGAAACAGGGGTGGACACTGAAGCTTTCTTT. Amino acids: CAISETGVDTEAFF.

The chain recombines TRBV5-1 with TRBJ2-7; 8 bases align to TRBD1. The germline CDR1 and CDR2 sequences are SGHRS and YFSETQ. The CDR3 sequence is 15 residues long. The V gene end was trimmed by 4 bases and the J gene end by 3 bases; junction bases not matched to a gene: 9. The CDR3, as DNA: TGCGCCAGCAGCCCCAGGACAGGGAGAGGCTACGAGCAGTACTTC. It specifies CASSPRTGRGYEQYF. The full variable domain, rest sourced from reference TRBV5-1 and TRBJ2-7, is KAGVTQTPRYLIKTRGQQVTLSCSPISGHRSVSWYQQTPGQGLQFLFEYFSETQRNKGNFPGRFSGRQFSNSRSEMNVSTLELGDSALYLCASSPRTGRGYEQYFGPGTRLTVT.